Listed below are T cell receptor beta chains from one sample, sequenced in a study of STAT5B mutations in CD4+ large granular lymphocyte leukemia. Sequencing used immunoSEQ multiplex PCR; TCRdb keeps in-frame clones, though not all of them. The sample records about 22,000 clones, 78% being singletons. Sequenced: CD4+ T cells from blood buffy coats. The source is a human donor in good health. Both conserved end residues are trimmed from each CDR3. Clone size is shown for a subset of rows, as once, few, many or a class of expanded clone.

V gene: TRBV30
clone size: once
J gene: TRBJ2-1
CDR3 protein: AWSALSGSYNEQF

V gene: TRBV20-1
clone size: .
J gene: TRBJ2-5
CDR3 protein: SASLETQY

V gene: TRBV5-1
clone size: .
J gene: TRBJ1-1
CDR3 protein: ASSWMLVGTEAF

V gene: TRBV5-8
clone size: .
J gene: TRBJ2-1
CDR3 protein: ASSLGLHYNEQF

V gene: TRBV23-1
clone size: .
J gene: TRBJ2-7
CDR3 protein: ASSQTPQAGSYEQY

V gene: TRBV19
clone size: once
J gene: TRBJ2-4
CDR3 protein: ASKGQVGIGDIQY

V gene: TRBV28
clone size: .
J gene: TRBJ1-2
CDR3 protein: ASSPRVRGLLYGYT

V gene: TRBV11-1
clone size: .
J gene: TRBJ2-1
CDR3 protein: ASSYDRGNLFNEQF

V gene: TRBV14
clone size: .
J gene: TRBJ1-1
CDR3 protein: ASTVNTEAF

V gene: TRBV5-1
clone size: .
J gene: TRBJ2-5
CDR3 protein: ASSRGLARQETQY

V gene: TRBV4-2
clone size: .
J gene: TRBJ2-3
CDR3 protein: ASRPGLLTDTQY

V gene: TRBV7-2
clone size: .
J gene: TRBJ1-4
CDR3 protein: ASSLRTGNATNEKLF

V gene: TRBV5-1
clone size: .
J gene: TRBJ2-3
CDR3 protein: ASSQGLARGTDTQY

V gene: TRBV27
clone size: .
J gene: TRBJ2-5
CDR3 protein: ASSLSRQYGEQY

V gene: TRBV4-1
clone size: .
J gene: TRBJ2-5
CDR3 protein: ASSQVGGVQETQY

V gene: TRBV29-1
clone size: .
J gene: TRBJ1-4
CDR3 protein: SVVTGNGVF

V gene: TRBV5-1
clone size: .
J gene: TRBJ2-5
CDR3 protein: ASSAWGVQETQY

V gene: TRBV27
clone size: .
J gene: TRBJ1-1
CDR3 protein: ASSFRGSTEAF

V gene: TRBV12-2
clone size: .
J gene: TRBJ1-5
CDR3 protein: ASRLARDGPQH

V gene: TRBV4-3
clone size: .
J gene: TRBJ2-7
CDR3 protein: ASSQDLGTSGTYEQY

V gene: TRBV28
clone size: .
J gene: TRBJ2-5
CDR3 protein: ASHSPGRETQY

V gene: TRBV2
clone size: .
J gene: TRBJ1-4
CDR3 protein: ASSGTGGSANEKLF

V gene: TRBV18
clone size: .
J gene: TRBJ2-7
CDR3 protein: ASSQRTGGAHEQY

V gene: TRBV7-2
clone size: .
J gene: TRBJ1-5
CDR3 protein: ASSFRDSNQPQH

V gene: TRBV4-3
clone size: .
J gene: TRBJ2-1
CDR3 protein: ASSQDGLAGEEEQF

V gene: TRBV27
clone size: .
J gene: TRBJ2-3
CDR3 protein: ASSPGLTTDTQY

V gene: TRBV9
clone size: .
J gene: TRBJ2-5
CDR3 protein: ASSARGLAVQETQY

V gene: TRBV28
clone size: .
J gene: TRBJ1-1
CDR3 protein: ASSARGAGSGTEAF

V gene: TRBV6-5
clone size: .
J gene: TRBJ2-5
CDR3 protein: ASSSWTSGSKETQY

V gene: TRBV29-1
clone size: .
J gene: TRBJ2-3
CDR3 protein: SDGGGKGTDTQY

V gene: TRBV7-3
clone size: few
J gene: TRBJ2-2
CDR3 protein: ASSKNRGTGELF

V gene: TRBV6-6
clone size: .
J gene: TRBJ2-2
CDR3 protein: ASSYLPGRDTGELF

V gene: TRBV18
clone size: .
J gene: TRBJ2-1
CDR3 protein: ASSPGGRDNEQF

V gene: TRBV11-3
clone size: .
J gene: TRBJ2-2
CDR3 protein: ASSLGGDTGELF